These 18 T cell receptor beta chains came from one sample sequenced in a study of shared clonotypes between healthy human individuals (dated by TCRdb to the early 2020s). Library construction relied on the immunoSEQ multiplex PCR assay. The immuneACCESS repertoire file appears here via TCRdb, limited to in-frame rearrangements. These files lack a portion of the clones; in checked studies, under half of the deficit traces to unresolved V genes, and the cause of the others is not known. Recorded for this sample are 2.3 million or so clones; approximately 93% of them occurred a single time. Of the sample, roughly 0.36% is held by the ten largest clones. Sequenced: naive CD4+ T cells from PBMCs. Interpreted using the paper, the cell subset or site label stands for: CD45RA+ positively selected. These receptors originate from a man between 18 and 29 years old in good health. Some clones in this sample may be carry-over from other donors' samples.

This chain connects TRBV7-9 to TRBJ2-7; 8 bases map to TRBD1. The CDR3 has 15 residues. With V trimmed by 3 bases and J by 1 base, 5 bases remained unmatched. CDR1 SEHNR and CDR2 FQNEAQ come from the germline V gene (reference sequence). CDR3 amino acids: CASSFGRGLSYEQYF. The CDR3 DNA sequence: TGTGCCAGCAGCTTCGGCAGGGGGCTATCCTACGAGCAGTACTTC.

Concerning this clone itself: The same CDR3 is also encoded by other DNA sequences in this sample. The V and J genes are TRBV5-1 and TRBJ2-3; 10 bases line up with TRBD2. J was trimmed by 0 bases and V by 4 bases; bases with no gene match: 5. The CDR3 sequence is 16 residues long. Germline CDR1 is SGHRS and CDR2 is YFSETQ. CDR3 region: CASSPGLADSTDTQYF. CDR3 DNA sequence: TGCGCCAGCAGCCCCGGACTAGCGGACAGCACAGATACGCAGTATTTT.

The rearrangement uses TRBV28 and TRBJ1-4, with unresolved D. The germline V gene has CDR1 MDHEN and CDR2 SYDVKM. Trimming stripped 5 bases from V and 4 bases from J, with 5 bases between. The CDR3 spans 12 residues. The CDR3 region is CASSPRNEKLFF. The CDR3 nucleotides read TGTGCCAGCAGTCCCCGTAATGAAAAACTGTTTTTT.

V is TRBV2 and J is TRBJ2-1; unclear D gene. The CDR3 consists of 14 residues. Germline CDR1 is SNHLY and CDR2 is FYNNEI. Trimming pared 7 bases from V and 6 bases from J, leaving 16 bases between. The CDR3 bases are TGTGCCAGCAACGGGCTAGGCTATGGCAATGAGCAGTTCTTC. It encodes CASNGLGYGNEQFF.

The chain combines TRBV7-2 with TRBJ2-5, with a tentative D call TRBD2 (6 bases). Germline V CDR1 and CDR2: SGHTA, FQGNSA. Trimming pared 3 bases from V and 7 bases from J, leaving 18 bases between. There are 15 residues in the CDR3. CDR3 nucleotides: TGTGCCAGCAGCTTGGGTTTGGGAGCGGGCCGGACCCAGTACTTC. Translating gives CASSLGLGAGRTQYF. Combining the CDR3 with reference TRBV7-2 and TRBJ2-5 gives the whole variable domain GAGVSQSPSNKVTEKGKDVELRCDPISGHTALYWYRQSLGQGLEFLIYFQGNSAPDKSGLPSDRFSAERTGGSVSTLTIQRTQQEDSAVYLCASSLGLGAGRTQYFGPGTRLLVL.

The rearrangement links TRBV5-1 to TRBJ2-2, with 9 bases matching TRBD1. Trimming took 4 bases from V and 6 from J; bases not matched to a gene: 4. The CDR3 extends over 14 amino acids. Germline CDR1 reads SGHRS; CDR2 reads YFSETQ. CDR3 DNA sequence: TGCGCCAGCAGCGCCCGACAGGGGGCCGGGGAGCTGTTTTTT. Translated, it gives CASSARQGAGELFF.

The genes are TRBV9 and TRBJ2-5; 9 bases map to TRBD2. The CDR3 has 15 residues. Germline values: CDR1 SGDLS, CDR2 YYNGEE. V shed 4 bases and J 4 bases; nucleotides not matched to a gene: 8. The CDR3 region has the DNA TGTGCCAGCAGCCAGCCTCTAGCGGGAACAGAGACCCAGTACTTC. It codes for CASSQPLAGTETQYF.

The chain links TRBV5-1 to TRBJ1-2; D is unresolved. CDR1 and CDR2 (germline): SGHRS, YFSETQ. Trimming cost V 4 bases and J 1 base, with 8 bases left between them. CDR3 length: 13 residues. CDR3 DNA: TGCGCCAGCAGCCCCGAGAATAACTATGGCTACACCTTC. It yields the protein CASSPENNYGYTF.

This clone was seen once. The chain employs TRBV28 and TRBJ2-1, with 10 bases matching TRBD1. Germline V gives CDR1 MDHEN, CDR2 SYDVKM. The CDR3 spans 16 residues. V was clipped by 7 bases and J by 0 bases; unmatched bases: 6. CDR3 in amino acids: CASKGTGAYSYNEQFF. In DNA, the CDR3 is TGTGCCAGCAAGGGGACAGGGGCTTACTCCTACAATGAGCAGTTCTTC.

This sequence joins TRBV28 and TRBJ2-2, with 8 bases matching TRBD1. V shed 6 bases and J 1 base; nucleotides not matched to a gene: 4. This CDR3 contains 15 residues. Germline assignment: CDR1 MDHEN and CDR2 SYDVKM. CDR3 in amino acids: CASRPDRVNTGELFF. The CDR3 DNA sequence: TGTGCCAGCAGGCCGGACAGGGTGAACACCGGGGAGCTGTTTTTT.

The rearrangement joins TRBV27 to TRBJ2-1; TRBD2 matches 8 bases. The germline CDR1 and CDR2 sequences are MNHEY and SMNVEV (reference sequence). J gave up 2 bases and V 5 bases, and 8 bases lay outside the gene matches. The CDR3 covers 16 residues. CDR3 residues: CASSASGGRTYNEQFF. For the CDR3, the DNA is TGTGCCAGCAGTGCCAGCGGGGGCCGAACCTACAATGAGCAGTTCTTC.

This clone was detected once. The gene calls are TRBV10-1 and TRBJ2-5; TRBD1 agrees at 9 bases. V lost 6 bases and J lost 5; bases outside the gene matches: 10. This CDR3 has 15 residues. CDR1 and CDR2 from the germline V gene are WNHNN and SYGVQD (reference sequence). The CDR3 here is CASSSTTGGVETQYF. CDR3 DNA: TGCGCCAGCAGCTCCACTACAGGGGGCGTGGAGACCCAGTACTTC.

The chain joins TRBV18 to TRBJ2-2; 9 positions match TRBD2. V shed 1 base, J shed 5 bases, and the junction held 5 bases outside the gene matches. Germline values: CDR1 KGHSH, CDR2 LQKENI. The CDR3 runs to 16 residues. The CDR3 spells CASSPRLAGSTGELFF. DNA of the CDR3: TGTGCCAGCTCACCACGGCTAGCGGGATCGACCGGGGAGCTGTTTTTT.

The V gene is TRBV5-1, the J gene TRBJ2-1; TRBD2 matches at 7 bases. The CDR3 loop spans 15 amino acids. CDR1 is SGHRS, CDR2 YFSETQ, per germline. V shed 4 bases and J 2 bases; nucleotides not matched to a gene: 6. The CDR3 spells CASSRGLGTYNEQFF. DNA of the CDR3: TGCGCCAGCAGCCGAGGACTAGGCACCTACAATGAGCAGTTCTTC.

The chain has TRBV2 and TRBJ2-3; 11 nucleotides match TRBD2. Looked up from germline, CDR1 is SNHLY and CDR2 is FYNNEI. Unmatched junction bases numbered 7, after V lost 8 bases and J lost 0 bases. This CDR3 contains 16 residues. CDR3 amino acids: CASGPGLAASTDTQYF. The DNA of the CDR3 is TGTGCCAGCGGTCCGGGACTAGCGGCTAGCACAGATACGCAGTATTTT.

This sequence joins TRBV5-4 and TRBJ1-1; D unresolved. CDR1 is SGHNT, CDR2 YYREEE, per germline (reference sequence). This CDR3 region has 11 residues. Trimming removed 4 bases from V and 7 bases from J, with 8 bases in between. As DNA, the CDR3 is TGTGCCAGCAGCCAGGCGGGTGAAGCTTTCTTT. Protein product: CASSQAGEAFF.

Here the CDR3 reads CASSNPGIGAFF. In nucleotides, the CDR3 is TGTGCCAGCAGCAACCCGGGTATTGGAGCTTTCTTT. V and J are TRBV7-9 and TRBJ1-1; no reliable D call. This CDR3 spans 12 amino acids. Trimming removed 5 bases at V and 10 bases at J, with 14 bases between. From germline, CDR1 is SEHNR and CDR2 FQNEAQ (reference sequence).

This chain links TRBV28 with TRBJ2-2, with 9 bases matching TRBD1. Germline CDR1 MDHEN, CDR2 SYDVKM. Trimming took 6 bases from V and 6 from J; bases not matched to a gene: 11. CDR3 length: 16 residues. CDR3 in amino acids: CASSSGTGFLPGELFF. The CDR3 DNA follows: TGTGCCAGCAGCTCCGGGACAGGGTTCTTGCCCGGGGAGCTGTTTTTT. The whole variable domain, filled in from reference TRBV28 and TRBJ2-2, reads DVKVTQSSRYLVKRTGEKVFLECVQDMDHENMFWYRQDPGLGLRLIYFSYDVKMKEKGDIPEGYSVSREKKERFSLILESASTNQTSMYLCASSSGTGFLPGELFFGEGSRLTVL.